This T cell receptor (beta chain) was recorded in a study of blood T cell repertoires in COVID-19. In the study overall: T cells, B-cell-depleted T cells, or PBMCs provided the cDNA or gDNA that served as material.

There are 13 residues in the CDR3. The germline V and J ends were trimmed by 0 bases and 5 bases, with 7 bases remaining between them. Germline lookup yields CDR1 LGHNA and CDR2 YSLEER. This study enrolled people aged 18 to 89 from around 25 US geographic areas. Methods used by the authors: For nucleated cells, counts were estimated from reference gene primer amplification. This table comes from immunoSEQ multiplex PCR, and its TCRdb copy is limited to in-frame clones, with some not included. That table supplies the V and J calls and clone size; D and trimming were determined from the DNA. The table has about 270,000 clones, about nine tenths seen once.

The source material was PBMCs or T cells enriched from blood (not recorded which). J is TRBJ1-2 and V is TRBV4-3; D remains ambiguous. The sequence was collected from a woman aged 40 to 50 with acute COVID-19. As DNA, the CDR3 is TGCGCCAGCAGCCAAGAATCCGGGTATGGCTACACCTTC. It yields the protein CASSQESGYGYTF.